The next 9 T cell receptor beta chains were all read from a single sample in a study of Ad26.COV2.S vaccination and SARS-CoV-2 variants. Assay used: immunoSEQ multiplex PCR; TCRdb lists only in-frame clones, some missing. The sample carries about 320,000 clones, 90% recorded once. The treatment was: approximately 18 received Ad26.COV2.S at low or high dose, single or two shots; 5 received placebo; per-sample allocation not given. After the first vaccine or placebo injection, samples were drawn on day 63. The material sequenced was peripheral blood, taken in a trial of Ad26.COV2.S vaccine versus placebo. Receptor source: a person between 18 and 65 years old who received the Ad26.COV2.S COVID-19 vaccine or a placebo.

The V call is TRBV7-9, the J call TRBJ2-1; D perhaps matches TRBD2 (5 bases). Germline CDR1 is SEHNR and CDR2 is FQNEAQ (reference sequence). The CDR3 is 14 residues long. Trimming stripped 1 base from V and 7 bases from J, with 11 bases between. CDR3 sequence: CASSLVVGVNEQFF. CDR3 coding DNA: TGTGCCAGCAGCTTAGTAGTCGGGGTAAATGAGCAGTTCTTC.

Of note for this clone: Other DNA sequences in the same sample also yield this CDR3. V is TRBV7-9 and J is TRBJ1-1; the D is unclear. V was pared by 3 bases and J by 8 bases, with 7 bases between. The CDR3 contains 11 residues. Germline V CDR1 and CDR2: SEHNR, FQNEAQ (reference sequence). Written as DNA, the CDR3 is TGTGCCAGCAGCTTTAGTCGAGAAGCTTTCTTT. Translating it yields CASSFSREAFF.

This rearrangement joins TRBV7-6 to TRBJ2-3; tentative D call: TRBD2 (5 bases). The V and J ends lost 4 bases and 9 bases respectively, with 11 bases between them. The CDR3 has 12 residues. In germline, CDR1 is SGHVS, CDR2 FNYEAQ. Here the CDR3 reads CASSSYTGTQYF. CDR3 DNA sequence: TGTGCCAGCAGCTCCTATACGGGAACGCAGTATTTT. Drawing the rest from reference TRBV7-6 and TRBJ2-3, the complete variable domain is GAGVSQSPRYKVTKRGQDVALRCDPISGHVSLYWYRQALGQGPEFLTYFNYEAQQDKSGLPNDRFSAERPEGSISTLTIQRTEQRDSAMYRCASSSYTGTQYFGPGTRLTVL.

This sequence joins TRBV19 and TRBJ1-1; D unclear. The germline V and J ends were trimmed by 0 bases and 2 bases, with 10 bases remaining between them. Germline V gene sequence: CDR1 LNHDA, CDR2 SQIVND (reference sequence). This CDR3 spans 15 amino acids. CDR3 amino acids: CASSIDAESNTEAFF. CDR3 nucleotide sequence: TGTGCCAGTAGTATAGACGCAGAATCTAACACTGAAGCTTTCTTT.

The rearrangement joins TRBV7-2 to TRBJ2-1, with 7 bases identical to TRBD2. Unmatched junction bases numbered 4, after V lost 3 bases and J lost 5 bases. This CDR3 region has 14 residues. CDR1 and CDR2 from the germline V gene are SGHTA and FQGNSA. The CDR3 loop is CASSLAGTNNEQFF. CDR3 DNA sequence: TGTGCCAGCAGCTTGGCCGGGACTAACAATGAGCAGTTCTTC.

This chain connects TRBV4-3 to TRBJ1-5; 9 bases match TRBD1. The J segment lost 6 bases and the V segment lost 0 bases, leaving 6 bases of the junction unmatched. CDR1 is LGHNA, CDR2 YSLEER, per germline. The CDR3 sequence is 16 residues long. In DNA form, the CDR3 reads TGCGCCAGCAGCCAAGATCTACAGGGGGCTGGTCAGCCCCAGCATTTT. This translates into CASSQDLQGAGQPQHF.

The rearrangement links TRBV7-9 to TRBJ1-4; TRBD1 agrees at 8 bases. The CDR3 extends over 15 amino acids. Losses at the gene ends were 1 base for V and 8 bases for J; bases not matched to a gene: 6. CDR1 and CDR2 (germline): SEHNR, FQNEAQ (reference sequence). CDR3 in amino acids: CASSLGADRDEKLFF. DNA of the CDR3: TGTGCCAGCAGCTTAGGGGCGGACAGGGACGAAAAACTGTTTTTT.

The chain uses TRBV27 and TRBJ2-3; tentative D call: TRBD1 (5 bases). The germline V and J ends were trimmed by 7 bases and 2 bases, with 16 bases remaining between them. The CDR3 extends over 15 amino acids. Germline CDR1 reads MNHEY; CDR2 reads SMNVEV (reference sequence). Here the CDR3 reads CASTPLGHYTDTQYF. The CDR3 DNA sequence: TGTGCCAGCACCCCTCTGGGGCACTACACAGATACGCAGTATTTT.

The chain combines TRBV10-1 with TRBJ1-3; possibly TRBD1 for D (6 bases). Trimming stripped 6 bases from V and 0 bases from J, with 21 bases between. Germline V gives CDR1 WNHNN, CDR2 SYGVQD (reference sequence). The CDR3 extends over 18 amino acids. CDR3 coding DNA: TGCGCCAGCAGGCGCCGGGACACCTGGTCATTCTCTGGAAACACCATATATTTT. Amino acid sequence: CASRRRDTWSFSGNTIYF.